Each of the 11 T cell receptor beta chains below was sequenced from the same sample in a study of identical twins. TCRdb reanalysed the 5' RACE reads using MiXCR and keeps one entry per CDR3 protein. The sample carries about 100,000 distinct CDR3 sequences, under 7% recorded once. Sequenced input: memory T cells sorted from blood. The receptors were gathered from a woman aged 45-65 years in good health.

This clonotype was observed a few times. The rearrangement uses TRBV18 and TRBJ2-4, with no clear D. V lost 3 bases and J 0 bases, leaving 12 bases between the germline ends. There are 16 residues in the CDR3. The germline V gene encodes CDR1 KGHSH and CDR2 LQKENI. Here the CDR3 DNA reads TGTGCCAGCTCACCGGATAGGAACCTAGCCAAAAACATTCAGTACTTC. Its protein is CASSPDRNLAKNIQYF.

This clonotype showed up many times. The rearrangement joins TRBV6-1 to TRBJ2-7; TRBD2 might be the D (5 bases). Trimming took 10 bases from V and 2 from J, leaving 15 bases between them. The CDR3 length is 13 residues. In germline, CDR1 is MNHNS, CDR2 SASEGT. CDR3 in DNA: TGTGCCACCACTAGGTGGGGAACCTACGAGCAGTACGTC. This translates into CATTRWGTYEQYV.

This clonotype was observed at least ten times. V is TRBV18 and J is TRBJ2-5; 8 nucleotides agree with TRBD2. The CDR3 consists of 15 residues. V shed 8 bases and J 3 bases; nucleotides not matched to a gene: 11. The germline V gene has CDR1 KGHSH and CDR2 LQKENI. Here the CDR3 DNA reads TGTGCCAGCCAACCGGGGGGGCCCGGAAAAGAGACCCAGTACTTC. Translated: CASQPGGPGKETQYF.

This clonotype was seen a few times. The chain has TRBV19 and TRBJ2-3; D is undetermined. Deletions cut 3 bases from V and 8 bases from J, with 6 bases between. Germline loops: CDR1 LNHDA, CDR2 SQIVND (reference sequence). The CDR3 is 11 residues long. The CDR3 here is CASSMKGTQYF. The DNA for the CDR3 is TGTGCCAGTAGTATGAAGGGTACGCAGTATTTT.

This clonotype came up many times. V usage is TRBV7-9 and J usage is TRBJ2-1; 10 positions agree with TRBD2. The CDR3 sequence is 15 residues long. V lost 7 bases and J lost 9; bases outside the gene matches: 12. The germline V gene encodes CDR1 SEHNR and CDR2 FQNEAQ (reference sequence). CDR3 sequence: CASNPSAGGPGEQFF. The CDR3, as DNA: TGTGCCAGCAACCCTTCAGCGGGAGGGCCCGGTGAGCAGTTCTTC.

Many counts were recorded for this clonotype. The chain carries TRBV4-1 and TRBJ1-5; tentatively, D is TRBD1 (6 bases). The CDR3 covers 17 residues. The V and J ends lost 1 base and 5 bases respectively, with 18 bases between them. Germline values: CDR1 MGHRA, CDR2 YSYEKL. The CDR3 DNA reads as TGCGCCAGCAGCCAAGCTCCAAAGGGACATTGGGATCAGCCCCAGCATTTT. As protein: CASSQAPKGHWDQPQHF.

This clonotype was detected many times. V gene TRBV20-1 combines with J gene TRBJ2-3, with D maybe TRBD2 (6 bases). From germline, CDR1 is DFQATT and CDR2 SNEGSKA (reference sequence). V dropped 0 bases and J dropped 3 bases, with 22 bases sitting between them. This CDR3 comprises 18 residues. In DNA, the CDR3 is TGCAGTGCTAGAGATTTAAGTAGAGGGGTAGCGGTAACAGATACGCAGTATTTT. This encodes CSARDLSRGVAVTDTQYF.

The chain recombines TRBV24-1 with TRBJ1-1; 7 bases line up with TRBD1. V lost 3 bases, J lost 5 bases, and 11 bases stayed unmatched. CDR3 length: 16 residues. From germline, CDR1 is KGHDR and CDR2 SFDVKD. The CDR3 reads CATSDHNRGPGTEAFF. For the CDR3, the DNA is TGTGCCACCAGTGATCACAACAGGGGCCCGGGGACTGAAGCTTTCTTT.

The chain carries TRBV6-5 and TRBJ1-6; D not resolved. With 4 bases removed from V and 9 bases from J, the gap between germline ends came to 13 bases. Germline V lookup: CDR1 MNHEY, CDR2 SVGAGI. The CDR3 is made up of 14 amino acids. The CDR3 DNA sequence: TGTGCCAGCAGTTCCCCCTCGTCCACTTCACCCCTCCACTTT. Its protein product is CASSSPSSTSPLHF.

This clonotype has only a few counts. This sequence joins TRBV20-1 and TRBJ1-2; D might be TRBD1 (5 bases). Germline V gene sequence: CDR1 DFQATT, CDR2 SNEGSKA (reference sequence). V lost 2 bases to trimming and J lost 6 bases, with 19 bases between them. The CDR3 is 15 amino acids. The CDR3 DNA follows: TGCAGTGCTAGAAGGGGTAGGGCGGGACGAAATGGCTACACCTTC. Encoded protein: CSARRGRAGRNGYTF.

This clonotype was counted at least ten times. The chain joins TRBV7-2 to TRBJ2-2, with D unresolved. V was cut by 3 bases and J by 7 bases, with 9 bases left in between. The CDR3 is 13 amino acids. Germline loops: CDR1 SGHTA, CDR2 FQGNSA. The CDR3 coding sequence is TGTGCCAGCAGCTTTGGTTATGTCGGGGAGCTGTTTTTT. This translates into CASSFGYVGELFF.